One sample yielded the 30 T cell receptor beta chains listed below, sequenced in a study of blood T cells in healthy people across ages. Primers used in a second PCR of about 7 to 12 cycles were a sample-barcoded 5' primer and a J-beta primer mix. Each CDR3 protein is one row after TCRdb ran MiXCR on the 5' RACE reads. There are roughly 900,000 distinct CDR3 sequences in the sample; 48% occur only once, and around 15% lies in the top ten. Sequencing was done on a sample of blood. Receptors were obtained from a man aged 25 to 45 in good health.

The chain recombines TRBV4-3 with TRBJ2-1; TRBD1 is a possible D gene (6 bases). Per germline, CDR1 LGHNA and CDR2 YSLEER. V gave up 0 bases and J gave up 0 bases, with 12 bases separating them. The CDR3 is made up of 17 amino acids. This CDR3 reads CASSQDRAGVSYNEQFF. The CDR3 DNA is TGCGCCAGCAGCCAAGATCGGGCAGGGGTCTCCTACAATGAGCAGTTCTTC.

This clonotype has a handful of counts. The chain joins TRBV29-1 to TRBJ2-5; tentative D call: TRBD2 (5 bases). From germline, CDR1 is SQVTM and CDR2 ANQGSEA. The CDR3 spans 12 residues. Trimming cost V 5 bases and J 2 bases, with 9 bases left between them. The CDR3 region has the DNA TGCAGCGTTAAACCGGGGCAAGAGACCCAGTACTTC. This encodes CSVKPGQETQYF.

J is TRBJ2-5 and V is TRBV6-2 or TRBV6-3; TRBD2 is a possible D gene (5 bases). Germline loops: CDR1 MNHEY, CDR2 SVGEGT. The CDR3 extends over 14 amino acids. V was clipped by 5 bases and J by 7 bases, with 17 bases between them. CDR3 nucleotide sequence: TGTGCCAGCAGTCCCTCGGGATTCTATGGGACCCAGTACTTC. Its translation: CASSPSGFYGTQYF.

V usage is TRBV29-1 and J usage is TRBJ2-1, with D perhaps TRBD1 or TRBD2 (6 bases each). The DNA end favors TRBJ2-7, so the J call may be wrong. CDR3 length: 15 residues. Germline loops: CDR1 SQVTM, CDR2 ANQGSEA. CDR3 sequence reads: CSVGTGGGNYNEQYF. The CDR3 DNA sequence: TGCAGCGTCGGTACCGGAGGGGGGAACTACAATGAGCAGTACTTC.

This clonotype turned up a few times. CDR3 sequence: CASSLTGTVRGYTF. CDR3 DNA: TGTGCCAGCAGCTTAACCGGAACGGTACGGGGCTACACCTTC. V usage is TRBV7-2 and J usage is TRBJ1-2; no firm D call. The CDR3 is 14 amino acids. Deletions cut 2 bases from V and 8 bases from J, with 15 bases between. In germline, CDR1 is SGHTA, CDR2 FQGNSA.

The chain recombines TRBV24-1 with TRBJ2-1, with D tentatively TRBD2 (5 bases). V lost 4 bases and J lost 2, with 14 bases in between. The CDR3 loop spans 16 amino acids. Germline CDR1 and CDR2: KGHDR and SFDVKD. CDR3 DNA: TGTGCCACCAGTGACCGTCTAGCAGCGGCCTACAATGAGCAGTTCTTC. Its translation: CATSDRLAAAYNEQFF.

V gene TRBV6-6 combines with J gene TRBJ2-7; 8 nucleotides align to TRBD2. Unmatched junction bases numbered 14, after V lost 5 bases and J lost 2 bases. Looked up from germline, CDR1 is MNHNY and CDR2 is SVGAGI (reference sequence). The CDR3 runs 17 residues. CDR3 nucleotides: TGTGCCAGCAGTCCCCCAGAAGCGGGGGCCCGTACCTACGAGCAGTACTTC. Amino acid sequence: CASSPPEAGARTYEQYF.

This chain connects TRBV2 to TRBJ2-2; D tentatively reads TRBD1 or TRBD2 (5 bases each). With 5 bases removed from V and 6 bases from J, the gap between germline ends came to 13 bases. Germline CDR1 is SNHLY and CDR2 is FYNNEI. The CDR3 loop spans 14 amino acids. CDR3 DNA sequence: TGTGCCAGCAGTCAGGACTGGGGCGCCGGGGAGCTGTTTTTT. Translating it yields CASSQDWGAGELFF.

The genes are TRBV6-2 or TRBV6-3 and TRBJ2-4, with 7 positions matching TRBD2. Germline lookup yields CDR1 MNHEY and CDR2 SVGEGT. J lost 13 bases, V lost 5 bases, and 8 bases had no gene match. CDR3 length equals 12 residues. The CDR3 coding sequence is TGTGCCAGCAGTGACGTCCGGGAGGAGCAGTACTTC. Translation gives CASSDVREEQYF.

V is TRBV20-1 and J is TRBJ2-1; TRBD1 aligns across 7 bases. This CDR3 comprises 16 residues. V shed 2 bases, J shed 6 bases, and the junction held 13 bases outside the gene matches. From germline, CDR1 is DFQATT and CDR2 SNEGSKA (reference sequence). CDR3 protein: CSARPPTGASGNEQFF. The DNA for the CDR3 is TGCAGTGCTAGACCACCTACAGGGGCCTCGGGCAATGAGCAGTTCTTC.

The CDR3 here is CSAKGQGVGEQYF. CDR3 DNA: TGCAGTGCTAAAGGACAGGGGGTGGGTGAGCAGTACTTC. V gene TRBV20-1 combines with J gene TRBJ2-7; TRBD1 matches at 10 bases. Germline CDR1 DFQATT, CDR2 SNEGSKA (reference sequence). The CDR3 spans 13 residues. J lost 7 bases, V lost 4 bases, and 7 bases had no gene match.

The chain employs TRBV6-1 and TRBJ2-3, with 7 nucleotides matching TRBD2. The CDR3 extends over 16 amino acids. Trimming cost V 4 bases and J 5 bases; bases outside gene matches: 12. Germline V gene sequence: CDR1 MNHNS, CDR2 SASEGT. The CDR3: CASSGPQRGLGDTQYF. The CDR3 nucleotides are TGTGCCAGCAGTGGGCCTCAGCGGGGATTGGGAGATACGCAGTATTTT.

This rearrangement joins TRBV5-1 to TRBJ2-3; 7 bases match TRBD1. Germline trimming cut 2 bases from V and 4 bases from J; bases unmatched to any gene: 7. Per germline, CDR1 SGHRS and CDR2 YFSETQ. The CDR3 sequence is 15 residues long. As DNA, the CDR3 is TGCGCCAGCAGCTTACAGGGGACGGTCGCAGATACGCAGTATTTT. Amino acid sequence: CASSLQGTVADTQYF.

The rearrangement links TRBV7-2 to TRBJ2-1; 8 positions match TRBD2. The J call may be in error: the DNA end matches TRBJ2-7 better. CDR1 is SGHTA, CDR2 FQGNSA, per germline. CDR3 length: 16 amino acids. The DNA for the CDR3 is TGTGCCAGCAGCTTGCTAGCGGGCAACTCCTACAATGAGCAGTACTTC. Amino acids: CASSLLAGNSYNEQYF.

This clonotype turned up a few times. This chain uses TRBV29-1 with TRBJ2-1; a weak D match, TRBD1 (6 bases). Trimming took 6 bases from V and 1 from J, leaving 19 bases between them. CDR1 and CDR2 from the germline V gene are SQVTM and ANQGSEA. CDR3 length equals 16 residues. The CDR3: CSVPRSTGHSYNEQFF. CDR3 DNA sequence: TGCAGCGTCCCCAGGTCGACAGGTCATTCCTACAATGAGCAGTTCTTC.

This clonotype was detected a few times. The chain couples TRBV11-2 to TRBJ2-5; weak D call: TRBD2 (5 bases). Trimming took off 4 bases at V and 5 bases at J, with 11 bases between the two ends. The CDR3 totals 13 residues. Germline V gene lookup returns CDR1 SGHAT and CDR2 FQNNGV. CDR3: CASSSGIRETQYF. The DNA of the CDR3 is TGTGCCAGCAGCTCGGGAATCCGGGAGACCCAGTACTTC.

The chain employs TRBV6-1 and TRBJ2-7, with D unclear. V lost 4 bases and J 4 bases, leaving 8 bases between the germline ends. CDR1 and CDR2 from the germline V gene are MNHNS and SASEGT. CDR3 length equals 12 residues. In nucleotides, the CDR3 is TGTGCCAGCAGTGCCGAACTTTACGAGCAGTACTTC. This codes for CASSAELYEQYF.

In regard to this clonotype: One junction end does not reproduce the germline sequence, and a read error may be involved. The rearrangement uses TRBV5-1 and TRBJ2-3; 12 nucleotides line up with TRBD2. Germline loops: CDR1 SGHRS, CDR2 YFSETQ. The CDR3 totals 17 residues. This CDR3 is CASSFVGLAGSTETQYF. The CDR3 bases are TGCGCCAGCAGCTTCGTAGGACTAGCGGGGTCCACAGAGACGCAGTATTTT.

The gene calls are TRBV7-2 and TRBJ2-1; no definite D call. The germline V gene has CDR1 SGHTA and CDR2 FQGNSA. The CDR3 has 14 amino acids. Trimming removed 1 base at V and 4 bases at J, with 8 bases between. CDR3: CASSLDYFYNEQFF. CDR3 sequence (DNA): TGTGCCAGCAGCTTAGACTACTTTTACAATGAGCAGTTCTTC.

This clonotype appeared a few times. The gene calls are TRBV7-2 and TRBJ2-5, with a weak D call TRBD1 (5 bases). The CDR3 is 14 amino acids. V was shortened by 1 base and J by 4 bases, with 10 bases between the two germline ends. Germline V gives CDR1 SGHTA, CDR2 FQGNSA. The CDR3, as DNA: TGTGCCAGCAGCTTAGGGTGGGGCACAGAGACCCAGTACTTC. Translating it yields CASSLGWGTETQYF.

The chain joins TRBV4-1 to TRBJ2-5; a possible D gene is TRBD2 (5 bases). Trimming pared 4 bases from V and 11 bases from J, leaving 29 bases between. This CDR3 region has 17 residues. From germline, CDR1 is MGHRA and CDR2 YSYEKL. CDR3 loop: CASSRGWGNQSYNEQYF. In nucleotides, the CDR3 is TGCGCCAGCAGCCGAGGGTGGGGTAACCAATCCTACAATGAGCAGTACTTC.

CDR3 nucleotide sequence: TGTGCCAGCAGCTTATCAACGGGGGCCACAGATACGCAGTATTTT. Translation gives CASSLSTGATDTQYF. The chain couples TRBV7-9 to TRBJ2-3; D is perhaps TRBD1 or TRBD2 (6 bases each). This CDR3 region has 15 residues. CDR1 is SEHNR and CDR2 is FQNEAQ in the germline V gene (reference sequence). V lost 2 bases and J lost 2, with 11 bases in between.

The sample holds a few counts of this clonotype. The chain uses TRBV20-1 and TRBJ2-4; 10 bases align to TRBD2. This CDR3 is 17 amino acids long. The ends lost 4 bases at V and 0 bases at J; junction bases unmatched: 9. Germline CDR1 reads DFQATT; CDR2 reads SNEGSKA (reference sequence). The CDR3 DNA is TGCAGTGCTATGTCGGCTAGCGGGGGTGGAGCCAAAAACATTCAGTACTTC. Its protein product is CSAMSASGGGAKNIQYF.

The chain is built from TRBV4-2 and TRBJ1-6, with D possibly being TRBD1 (6 bases). CDR1 is LGHNA and CDR2 is YNFKEQ in the germline V gene. Trimming took off 1 base at V and 9 bases at J, with 13 bases between the two ends. The CDR3 runs to 15 residues. CDR3 protein: CASSQASGVRSPLHF. The CDR3 DNA follows: TGTGCCAGCAGCCAAGCGTCAGGGGTTCGTTCACCCCTCCACTTT.

On this clonotype itself: Possible read error: a much larger clone is one base away. V and J are TRBV4-1 and TRBJ2-1; TRBD1 matches 8 bases. Germline V lookup: CDR1 MGHRA, CDR2 YSYEKL. The CDR3 is 16 residues long. For the CDR3, the DNA is TGCGCCTGCAGCCAAGCCGACAGGGGACCCTACAATGAGCAGTTCTTC. Translation: CACSQADRGPYNEQFF.

This rearrangement joins TRBV4-2 to TRBJ1-1; weak D call: TRBD1 (5 bases). Deletions cut 7 bases from V and 4 bases from J, with 22 bases between. Germline CDR1 and CDR2: LGHNA and YNFKEQ. CDR3 length equals 16 residues. The CDR3 DNA sequence: TGTGCCAGCACCACAAAGGGCATCCTAAGGGGCACTGAAGCTTTCTTT. This encodes CASTTKGILRGTEAFF.

This clonotype is a singleton in its sample. The V and J genes are TRBV4-2 and TRBJ2-3; D gene ambiguous. Trimming removed 3 bases from V and 1 base from J, with 11 bases in between. The CDR3 covers 15 residues. The germline CDR1 and CDR2 sequences are LGHNA and YNFKEQ. In DNA form, the CDR3 reads TGTGCCAGCAGCCACTATGTAGCAGGCACAGATACGCAGTATTTT. Amino acid sequence: CASSHYVAGTDTQYF.

The J gene is TRBJ1-5, the V gene TRBV27; 9 bases are shared with TRBD1. Germline values: CDR1 MNHEY, CDR2 SMNVEV (reference sequence). CDR3 length: 14 residues. The V gene end was trimmed by 5 bases and the J gene end by 5 bases; junction bases not matched to a gene: 4. This chain's CDR3 is CASSLRDRDQPQHF. CDR3 bases: TGTGCCAGCAGTCTCCGGGACAGGGATCAGCCCCAGCATTTT.

This chain uses TRBV11-3 with TRBJ2-1; 8 bases agree with TRBD2. Germline V gives CDR1 SGHNT, CDR2 YENEEA. V lost 2 bases and J lost 8; bases outside the gene matches: 5. The CDR3 totals 14 residues. The CDR3, as DNA: TGTGCCAGCAGCTTACCGGGACTAGACGATGAGCAGTTCTTC. Its protein product is CASSLPGLDDEQFF.

The V call is TRBV4-1, the J call TRBJ2-7; D gene uncertain. The CDR3 spans 12 residues. Germline V gene sequence: CDR1 MGHRA, CDR2 YSYEKL. V lost 5 bases and J lost 5, with 10 bases in between. The CDR3 coding sequence is TGCGCCAGCAGCGAAGGCGCGAACGAGCAGTACTTC. Translated, it gives CASSEGANEQYF.